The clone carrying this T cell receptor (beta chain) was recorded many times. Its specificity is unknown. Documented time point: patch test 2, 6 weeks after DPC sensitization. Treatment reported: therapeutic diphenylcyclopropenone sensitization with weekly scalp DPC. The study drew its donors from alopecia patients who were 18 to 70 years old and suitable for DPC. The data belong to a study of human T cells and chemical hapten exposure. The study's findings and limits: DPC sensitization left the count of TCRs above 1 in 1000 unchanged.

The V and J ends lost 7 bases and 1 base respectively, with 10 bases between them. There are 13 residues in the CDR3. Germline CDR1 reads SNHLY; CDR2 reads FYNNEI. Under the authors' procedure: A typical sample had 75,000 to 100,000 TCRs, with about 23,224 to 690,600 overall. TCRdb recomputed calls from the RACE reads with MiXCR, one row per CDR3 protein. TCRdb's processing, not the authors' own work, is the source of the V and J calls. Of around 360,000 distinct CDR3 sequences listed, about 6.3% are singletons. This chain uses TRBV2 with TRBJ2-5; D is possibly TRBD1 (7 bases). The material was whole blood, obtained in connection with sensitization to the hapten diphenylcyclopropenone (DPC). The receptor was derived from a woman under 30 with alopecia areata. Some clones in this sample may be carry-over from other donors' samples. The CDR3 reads CASKEGAQETQYF. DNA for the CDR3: TGTGCCAGCAAGGAGGGGGCCCAAGAGACCCAGTACTTC.